Below, 22 T cell receptor beta chains from the same sample are listed, as sequenced in a study of CD8 T cells in Susac syndrome. The authors reverse transcribed roughly 0.5 to 1 ug RNA with random hexamers. MiXCR was run by TCRdb on the immunoSEQ multiplex PCR reads, yielding one entry per CDR3 protein. Among roughly 200,000 distinct CDR3 sequences listed, 91% were seen once. The specimen sequenced was CD4+ T cells from PBMCs. These receptors all stem from a human donor with Susac syndrome.

CDR3 region: CACPGPTTYEQYF. CDR3 DNA sequence: TGTGCCTGCCCAGGGCCGACAACCTACGAGCAGTACTTC. The chain has TRBV30 and TRBJ2-7; a weak D match, TRBD1 (5 bases). V lost 6 bases and J 2 bases, leaving 14 bases between the germline ends. Per the germline V gene, CDR1 is GTSNPN and CDR2 is SVGIG (reference sequence). This CDR3 is built from 13 residues.

V is TRBV30 and J is TRBJ2-5; TRBD1 matches at 7 bases. V lost 5 bases to trimming and J lost 9 bases; unmatched junction nucleotides: 9. This CDR3 contains 12 residues. CDR1 is GTSNPN, CDR2 SVGIG, per germline (reference sequence). The DNA of the CDR3 is TGTGCCTGGGGCCCCGACAGGGTAGCCCAGTACTTC. Translated: CAWGPDRVAQYF.

The gene calls are TRBV5-1 and TRBJ2-3; 7 nucleotides align to TRBD1. Losses at the gene ends were 5 bases for V and 4 bases for J; bases not matched to a gene: 4. Germline CDR1 reads SGHRS; CDR2 reads YFSETQ. This CDR3 has 13 amino acids. CDR3 region: CASRADRPDTQYF. For the CDR3, the DNA is TGCGCCAGCAGGGCGGACAGGCCAGATACGCAGTATTTT.

This rearrangement joins TRBV20-1 to TRBJ2-1, with D perhaps TRBD2 (7 bases). The CDR3 covers 15 residues. The germline V gene has CDR1 DFQATT and CDR2 SNEGSKA (reference sequence). V was shortened by 6 bases and J by 7 bases, with 22 bases between the two germline ends. CDR3 coding DNA: TGCAGTGCGGGGGCCGAGGCGGGAGTTAGAAATGAGCAGTTCTTC. Its translation is CSAGAEAGVRNEQFF.

The rearrangement links TRBV20-1 to TRBJ2-1, with 10 bases aligning to TRBD2. The J segment lost 0 bases and the V segment lost 6 bases, leaving 11 bases of the junction unmatched. The germline CDR1 and CDR2 sequences are DFQATT and SNEGSKA (reference sequence). The CDR3 length is 17 residues. The CDR3 nucleotides are TGCAGTGCAACCGGGACTAGCGTTATCAGCTCCTACAATGAGCAGTTCTTC. As protein: CSATGTSVISSYNEQFF.

V and J are TRBV27 and TRBJ2-7, with 7 bases aligning to TRBD1. The length of the CDR3 is 14 residues. Germline V gene data show CDR1 as MNHEY and CDR2 as SMNVEV (reference sequence). Unmatched junction bases numbered 5, after V lost 4 bases and J lost 2 bases. The CDR3 spells CASSSGTETYEQYF. Written as DNA, the CDR3 is TGTGCCAGCAGTTCCGGGACAGAGACCTACGAGCAGTACTTC.

The chain has TRBV6-5 and TRBJ1-5, with a possible D match to TRBD1 (5 bases). Trimming cost V 7 bases and J 0 bases, with 13 bases left between them. Germline V gene data show CDR1 as MNHEY and CDR2 as SVGAGI. The CDR3 spans 15 residues. The DNA of the CDR3 is TGTGCCAGCAAGAGACAGTACTATAGCAATCAGCCCCAGCATTTT. This gives the protein CASKRQYYSNQPQHF.

The CDR3 nucleotides read TGTGCCAGCAGTGAATTCGGGAACAGGGCCTACGAGCAGTACTTC. Its translation: CASSEFGNRAYEQYF. J is TRBJ2-7 and V is TRBV6-1; possible D gene TRBD1, 6 bases. V dropped 2 bases and J dropped 2 bases, with 13 bases sitting between them. Germline values: CDR1 MNHNS, CDR2 SASEGT. This CDR3 is built from 15 residues.

The chain couples TRBV20-1 to TRBJ1-2, with D possibly TRBD1 on 6 matching bases. This CDR3 has 16 residues. Germline assignment: CDR1 DFQATT and CDR2 SNEGSKA (reference sequence). Deletions cut 6 bases from V and 2 bases from J, with 22 bases between. CDR3 in DNA: TGCAGTGCGGACCCGACAGGTATGGTGGCGAACTATGGCTACACCTTC. Protein: CSADPTGMVANYGYTF.

The genes are TRBV28 and TRBJ2-7; 10 bases are a match to TRBD2. Germline loops: CDR1 MDHEN, CDR2 SYDVKM. This CDR3 has 15 residues. Trimming removed 4 bases from V and 4 bases from J; junction bases left unmatched: 7. The CDR3 loop is CASSSTSGMKYEQYF. DNA for the CDR3: TGTGCCAGCAGTTCCACTAGCGGGATGAAGTACGAGCAGTACTTC.

The chain couples TRBV28 to TRBJ2-7, with 13 positions matching TRBD2. CDR3 length equals 16 residues. From germline, CDR1 is MDHEN and CDR2 SYDVKM. J was trimmed by 7 bases and V by 4 bases; bases with no gene match: 10. CDR3 sequence reads: CASSSPSTSGRREQYF. The CDR3 DNA sequence: TGTGCCAGCAGTTCCCCGTCGACTAGCGGGAGGCGGGAGCAGTACTTC.

V usage is TRBV12-3 or TRBV12-4 and J usage is TRBJ1-4, with D perhaps TRBD1 (5 bases). The CDR3 totals 17 residues. The germline V and J ends were trimmed by 2 bases and 10 bases, with 23 bases remaining between them. CDR3 nucleotide sequence: TGTGCCAGCAGTTTATATTCCGGGGCTCGTAATGATGGAAAACTGTTTTTT. It is translated as CASSLYSGARNDGKLFF.

The chain carries TRBV5-1 and TRBJ2-7, with no clear D. Trimming removed 4 bases at V and 0 bases at J, with 14 bases between. The CDR3 contains 15 residues. Germline CDR1 reads SGHRS; CDR2 reads YFSETQ. The CDR3 reads CASSPDAVSSYEQYF. CDR3 DNA sequence: TGCGCCAGCAGCCCGGACGCCGTAAGCTCCTACGAGCAGTACTTC.

The chain links TRBV5-1 to TRBJ2-1; D perhaps matches TRBD2 (5 bases). The CDR3 has 15 residues. Germline V lookup: CDR1 SGHRS, CDR2 YFSETQ. Trimming shortened V by 0 bases and J by 4 bases, and 11 bases separated the two germline ends. The CDR3 DNA reads as TGCGCCAGCAGCTTGGCTGGAGGCGTGTACAATGAGCAGTTCTTC. Its translation is CASSLAGGVYNEQFF.

The chain carries TRBV4-2 and TRBJ2-1; 8 positions agree with TRBD2. The CDR3 consists of 18 residues. Germline V lookup: CDR1 LGHNA, CDR2 YNFKEQ. Trimming removed 4 bases from V and 2 bases from J; junction bases left unmatched: 13. CDR3 coding DNA: TGTGCCAGCAGCCTCCCGGGGGTAGCGGGGTCGACCTACAATGAGCAGTTCTTC. It encodes CASSLPGVAGSTYNEQFF.

This chain joins TRBV3-1 and TRBJ1-5; no clear D. The CDR3 consists of 14 residues. Germline values: CDR1 LGHDT, CDR2 YNNKEL (reference sequence). Trimming took off 1 base at V and 3 bases at J, with 7 bases between the two ends. For the CDR3, the DNA is TGTGCCAGCAGCCAAGCCGGGGTCAATCAGCCCCAGCATTTT. Its translation is CASSQAGVNQPQHF.

The chain joins TRBV15 to TRBJ2-2; 9 bases are shared with TRBD1. The germline gives CDR1 LNHNV, CDR2 YYDKDF (reference sequence). Trimming removed 3 bases from V and 0 bases from J; junction bases left unmatched: 2. The CDR3 has 16 amino acids. The CDR3 region has the DNA TGTGCCACCAGCAGCAGGGACAGGGCGAACACCGGGGAGCTGTTTTTT. Translated, it gives CATSSRDRANTGELFF.

The chain couples TRBV4-1 to TRBJ2-1; D remains unclear. Deletions cut 0 bases from V and 10 bases from J, with 10 bases between. The CDR3 extends over 13 amino acids. Looked up from germline, CDR1 is MGHRA and CDR2 is YSYEKL. The CDR3: CASSQDPIWEQFF. The CDR3 region has the DNA TGCGCCAGCAGCCAAGATCCTATCTGGGAGCAGTTCTTC.

The chain recombines TRBV5-1 with TRBJ1-2; TRBD1 agrees at 10 bases. Germline-derived CDR1 and CDR2 are SGHRS and YFSETQ. With V trimmed by 4 bases and J by 3 bases, 12 bases remained unmatched. This CDR3 is 17 amino acids long. DNA for the CDR3: TGCGCCAGCAGCCTGACAGGGGGCAACTCGATAGACTATGGCTACACCTTC. It encodes CASSLTGGNSIDYGYTF.

The chain couples TRBV6-1 to TRBJ1-2; 7 positions match TRBD1. Germline lookup yields CDR1 MNHNS and CDR2 SASEGT. Unmatched junction bases numbered 10, after V lost 6 bases and J lost 9 bases. CDR3 length equals 13 residues. CDR3 DNA: TGTGCCAGCAGCTCGGGACAGTTCTGGAGCTACACCTTC. Its protein product is CASSSGQFWSYTF.

In its sample, this clonotype was seen once. The rearrangement uses TRBV20-1 and TRBJ1-2; 9 bases align to TRBD1. Losses at the gene ends were 0 bases for V and 4 bases for J; bases not matched to a gene: 9. From germline, CDR1 is DFQATT and CDR2 SNEGSKA (reference sequence). CDR3 size: 16 residues. The CDR3 coding sequence is TGCAGTGCTAGAGATCACCGGGACAGGGTCGGCTATGGCTACACCTTC. This codes for CSARDHRDRVGYGYTF.

The V and J genes are TRBV2 and TRBJ2-7; either TRBD1 or TRBD2 may fit D (6 bases each). The CDR3 length is 17 residues. The germline V and J ends were trimmed by 3 bases and 0 bases, with 18 bases remaining between them. The germline V gene has CDR1 SNHLY and CDR2 FYNNEI. CDR3: CASSDGDLQGPSYEQYF. DNA of the CDR3: TGTGCCAGCAGTGACGGGGACTTACAGGGACCCTCCTACGAGCAGTACTTC. Complete variable domain (other parts from reference TRBV2 and TRBJ2-7): EPEVTQTPSHQVTQMGQEVILRCVPISNHLYFYWYRQILGQKVEFLVSFYNNEISEKSEIFDDQFSVERPDGSNFTLKIRSTKLEDSAMYFCASSDGDLQGPSYEQYFGPGTRLTVT.